Each of the 14 T cell receptor beta chains below was sequenced from the same sample in a study of CXCR3-negative and CXCR3-positive naive CD8 T cells. With UMI labels, 5' RACE was used to prepare the TRB cDNA libraries. TCRdb processed the 5' RACE reads again and assigns one entry to each CDR3 protein, with no DNA. The specimen's table records 45,000 or so distinct CDR3 sequences. Material: memory CD8+ T cells from blood. The origin of the receptors is a human donor in good health. Some clones in this sample may be carry-over from other donors' samples.

This rearrangement joins TRBV13 to TRBJ2-7; TCRdb's D call of TRBD1 is untestable without DNA. The CDR3 extends over 11 amino acids. Germline CDR1 reads PRHDT; CDR2 reads FYEKMQ (reference sequence). CDR3 residues: CASSYRDEQYF.

V gene TRBV6-5 combines with J gene TRBJ1-5; TCRdb's D gene call, TRBD1, goes unchecked for lack of DNA. Germline CDR1 reads MNHEY; CDR2 reads SVGAGI. This CDR3 is built from 16 residues. Here the CDR3 reads CASSSSTGSSNQPQHF.

V usage is TRBV2 and J usage is TRBJ1-2. Germline loops: CDR1 SNHLY, CDR2 FYNNEI. The CDR3 runs 13 residues. The CDR3 sequence is CASSATASYGYTF.

This chain links TRBV19 with TRBJ1-1. Germline CDR1 and CDR2: LNHDA and SQIVND (reference sequence). CDR3 size: 12 residues. CDR3 sequence reads: CASSILNTEAFF.

The chain carries TRBV28 and TRBJ2-7; TCRdb's D gene call, TRBD2, goes unchecked for lack of DNA. The CDR3 covers 16 residues. The V gene's germline CDR1 is MDHEN and CDR2 SYDVKM. CDR3 in amino acids: CASSPRGGGGPYEQYF. Full variable domain (outside the CDR3, taken from reference TRBV28 and TRBJ2-7): DVKVTQSSRYLVKRTGEKVFLECVQDMDHENMFWYRQDPGLGLRLIYFSYDVKMKEKGDIPEGYSVSREKKERFSLILESASTNQTSMYLCASSPRGGGGPYEQYFGPGTRLTVT.

The chain joins TRBV12-3 or TRBV12-4 to TRBJ1-5; the D call from TCRdb, TRBD1, cannot be confirmed without DNA. The CDR3 runs to 15 residues. The CDR3 reads CASSSAGGGNQPQHF.

This chain uses TRBV29-1 with TRBJ2-1; the TCRdb D gene call, TRBD1, has no DNA to confirm it. This CDR3 region has 14 residues. Germline CDR1 SQVTM, CDR2 ANQGSEA. CDR3 residues: CSVLAGASYNEQFF.

The rearrangement links TRBV5-1 to TRBJ1-2; TCRdb designates TRBD1, a call that cannot be tested without DNA. From germline, CDR1 is SGHRS and CDR2 YFSETQ. The CDR3 covers 16 residues. Here the CDR3 reads CASVQGTGALVDGYTF.

The chain uses TRBV29-1 and TRBJ2-7; the TCRdb call, TRBD2, lacks DNA for checking. From germline, CDR1 is SQVTM and CDR2 ANQGSEA. The CDR3 contains 13 residues. The CDR3 reads CSAWTSGSYEQYF.

V gene TRBV6-2 or TRBV6-3 combines with J gene TRBJ2-5; TCRdb outputs TRBD1, but without DNA this stays unchecked. The germline gives CDR1 MNHEY, CDR2 SVGEGT. The CDR3 spans 15 residues. The CDR3 sequence: CASSYSSGGGETQYF.

The rearrangement links TRBV30 to TRBJ2-5. Germline V CDR1 and CDR2: GTSNPN, SVGIG (reference sequence). The CDR3 consists of 13 residues. CDR3 protein: CAWSAGVQETQYF. Complete variable domain (other parts from reference TRBV30 and TRBJ2-5): SQTIHQWPATLVQPVGSPLSLECTVEGTSNPNLYWYRQAAGRGLQLLFYSVGIGQISSEVPQNLSASRPQDRQFILSSKKLLLSDSGFYLCAWSAGVQETQYFGPGTRLLVL.

This sequence joins TRBV28 and TRBJ2-2; with no DNA, the TCRdb D assignment of TRBD2 cannot be verified. The CDR3 extends over 14 amino acids. Germline values: CDR1 MDHEN, CDR2 SYDVKM. CDR3 protein: CASSIGLAAGELFF.

V gene TRBV27 combines with J gene TRBJ2-3; TCRdb outputs TRBD1, but without DNA this stays unchecked. Germline-derived CDR1 and CDR2 are MNHEY and SMNVEV (reference sequence). The CDR3 runs to 15 residues. The CDR3 region is CASSLTRGGTDTQYF.

The chain employs TRBV9 and TRBJ1-1. Germline CDR1 SGDLS, CDR2 YYNGEE. The CDR3 spans 14 residues. CDR3: CASSVGGRGTEAFF.